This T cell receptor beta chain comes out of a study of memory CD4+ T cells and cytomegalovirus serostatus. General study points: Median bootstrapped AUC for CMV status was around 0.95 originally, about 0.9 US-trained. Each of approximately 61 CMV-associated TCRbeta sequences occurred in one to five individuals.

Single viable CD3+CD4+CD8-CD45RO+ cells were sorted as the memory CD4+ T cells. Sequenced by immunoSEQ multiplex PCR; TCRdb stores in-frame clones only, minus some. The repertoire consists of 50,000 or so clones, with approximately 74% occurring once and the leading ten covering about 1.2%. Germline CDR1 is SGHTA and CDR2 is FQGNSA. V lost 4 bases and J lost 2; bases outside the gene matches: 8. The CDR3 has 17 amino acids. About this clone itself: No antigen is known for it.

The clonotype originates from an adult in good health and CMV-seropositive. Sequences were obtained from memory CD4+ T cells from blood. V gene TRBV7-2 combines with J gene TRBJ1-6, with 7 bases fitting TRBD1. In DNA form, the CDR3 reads TGTGCCAGCAGCTCCACACAGGGGCTCACCTATAATTCACCCCTCCACTTT. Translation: CASSSTQGLTYNSPLHF.